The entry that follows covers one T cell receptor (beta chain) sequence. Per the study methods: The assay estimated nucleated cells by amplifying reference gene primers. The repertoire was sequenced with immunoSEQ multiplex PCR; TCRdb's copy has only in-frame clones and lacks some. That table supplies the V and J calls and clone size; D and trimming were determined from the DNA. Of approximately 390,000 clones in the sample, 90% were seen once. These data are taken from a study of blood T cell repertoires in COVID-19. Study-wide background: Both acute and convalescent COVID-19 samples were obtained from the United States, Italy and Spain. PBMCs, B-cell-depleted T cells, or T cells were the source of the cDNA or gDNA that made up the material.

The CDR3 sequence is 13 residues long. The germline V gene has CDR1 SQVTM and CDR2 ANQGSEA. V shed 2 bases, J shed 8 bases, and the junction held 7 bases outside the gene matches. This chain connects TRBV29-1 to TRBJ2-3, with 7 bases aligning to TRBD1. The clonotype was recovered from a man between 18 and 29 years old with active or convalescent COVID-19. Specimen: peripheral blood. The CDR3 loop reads CSVENGTEATQYF. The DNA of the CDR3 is TGCAGCGTTGAAAATGGGACAGAGGCTACGCAGTATTTT.